This T cell receptor beta chain was sequenced for a study of control samples from healthy donors and cancer patients (dated by TCRdb to 2020 to 2021). In regard to this clone: Its antigen is unknown. Base qualities are missing; no much larger clone stands one base away.

The germline V gene gives CDR1 as WSHSY and CDR2 as SAAADI. The CDR3 covers 14 residues, taking in both the cysteine and the phenylalanine. The only DNA kept is the CDR3, 42 bases in frame from the first base. Trimming removed 2 bases from V and 3 bases from J, leaving 8 bases between the germline ends. Library generation was performed with the immunoSEQ multiplex PCR assay. TCRdb took over this immuneACCESS table, retaining in-frame rearrangements with V and J assigned. Such tables are incomplete; in checked studies, under half of the missing clones stem from an unresolved V gene, and the remainder is unexplained. The sample table lists about 140,000 clones, under 95% of them with a count of one. The ten largest clones represent approximately 14% of the sample.

The sample comprised blood. Rearrangement joined TRBV10-2 to TRBJ1-5; the D gene cannot be named for sure. This TCR derives from a man aged 40-49 years in good health. The CDR3 region reads CASSESTANQPQHF. The DNA sequence is as follows: TGCGCCAGCAGTGAGAGTACAGCCAATCAGCCCCAGCATTTT.